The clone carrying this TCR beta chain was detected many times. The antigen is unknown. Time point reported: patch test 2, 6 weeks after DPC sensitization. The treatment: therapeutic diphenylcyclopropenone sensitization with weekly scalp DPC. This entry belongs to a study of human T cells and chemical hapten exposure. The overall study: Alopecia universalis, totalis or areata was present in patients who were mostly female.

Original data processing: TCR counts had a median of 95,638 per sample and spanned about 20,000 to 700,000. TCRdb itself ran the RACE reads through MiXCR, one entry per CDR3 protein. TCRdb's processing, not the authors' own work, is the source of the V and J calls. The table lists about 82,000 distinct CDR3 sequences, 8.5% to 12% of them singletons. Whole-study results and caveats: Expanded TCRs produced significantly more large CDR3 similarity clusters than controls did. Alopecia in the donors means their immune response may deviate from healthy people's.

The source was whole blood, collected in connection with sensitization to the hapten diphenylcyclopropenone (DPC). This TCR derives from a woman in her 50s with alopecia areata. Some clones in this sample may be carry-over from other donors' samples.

The CDR3 loop reads CASSTETTGTLRFF. CDR3 bases: TGTGCCAGCTCAACAGAAACGACAGGGACCCTAAGGTTTTTT. V usage is TRBV18 and J usage is TRBJ1-4; 7 nucleotides agree with TRBD1. Germline CDR1 KGHSH, CDR2 LQKENI. V dropped 5 bases and J dropped 16; count of bases not matched to a gene: 16. The CDR3 length is 14 residues.